This T cell receptor beta chain was sequenced during a study of T cells in Graves' hyperthyroidism and ophthalmopathy. TCR beta CDR3 regions were amplified from RNA. First-round RT-PCR targeting the TCR CDR3 was performed with the HTBI primer set. TCRdb fed the multiplex PCR reads into MiXCR, producing one record per CDR3 protein. The top ten clones hold more than 25% of a sample with approximately 480,000 distinct CDR3 sequences, less than 25% of them seen once. Germline lookup yields CDR1 MNHEY and CDR2 SMNVEV (reference sequence). The V gene lost 3 bases and the J gene lost 2 bases, with 11 bases spanning the gap. The CDR3 runs 14 residues. This clonotype appeared many times.

The chain uses TRBV27 and TRBJ2-7, with D maybe TRBD1 (5 bases). The sample comprised blood. The sequence was collected from a man between 18 and 29 years old with Graves' hyperthyroidism. This CDR3 reads CASSFQGRTYEQYF. CDR3 nucleotides: TGTGCCAGCAGTTTTCAGGGTCGCACCTACGAGCAGTACTTC.